The 9 T cell receptor beta chains below all came from one sample that was sequenced in a study of regulatory T cells in long-lasting Graves disease. Time point specified: newly diagnosed GD, antithyroid drugs for less than 3 months. Preparation of the TCR library used RNA extracted from PBMCs. For TCR beta, libraries came from iRepertoire HTBI primers and Arm-PCR of CDR3 regions. TCRdb reprocessed the multiplex PCR reads with MiXCR, giving one entry per CDR3 protein. The data contain 500,000 to 700,000 distinct CDR3 sequences, 16% of them singletons. The same sample was also used in a study of T cells in Graves' hyperthyroidism and ophthalmopathy.

This sample comprised peripheral blood mononuclear cells (PBMCs), obtained at new diagnosis, from a patient treated with antithyroid drugs. The receptors were sampled from a woman in her twenties or thirties with Graves disease.

The DNA of the CDR3 is TGTGCCAGCAGTCGGGACCGCGAACCCCTCCACTTT. Residues: CASSRDREPLHF. The chain carries TRBV7-2 and TRBJ1-6; D is perhaps TRBD1 (5 bases). This CDR3 is built from 12 residues. Germline assignment: CDR1 SGHTA and CDR2 FQGNSA. The V end was cut by 6 bases, the J end by 12 bases, with 12 bases between. The variable domain in full, completed from reference TRBV7-2 and TRBJ1-6, reads GAGVSQSPSNKVTEKGKDVELRCDPISGHTALYWYRQSLGQGLEFLIYFQGNSAPDKSGLPSDRFSAERTGGSVSTLTIQRTQQEDSAVYLCASSRDREPLHFGNGTRLTVT.

There are many counts of this clonotype. The J gene is TRBJ2-1, the V gene TRBV28, with 12 positions matching TRBD2. The CDR3 runs to 15 residues. In germline, CDR1 is MDHEN, CDR2 SYDVKM. The trim removed 5 bases at V and 7 bases at J, leaving 6 bases unmatched. The DNA for the CDR3 is TGTGCCAGCAGTCGGACTAGCGGGATAGGGAATGAGCAGTTCTTC. The encoded protein is CASSRTSGIGNEQFF.

J is TRBJ2-7 and V is TRBV7-2; 7 bases fit TRBD1. Germline lookup yields CDR1 SGHTA and CDR2 FQGNSA. J was trimmed by 5 bases and V by 4 bases; bases with no gene match: 8. This CDR3 contains 14 residues. The CDR3 coding sequence is TGTGCCAGCAGCTCTAGAACAGGGGCCCACGAGCAGTACTTC. Translation gives CASSSRTGAHEQYF.

This clonotype was observed many times. The gene calls are TRBV2 and TRBJ1-3, with 7 bases that match TRBD1. CDR3 size: 16 residues. After removal of 3 bases from V and 2 bases from J, the junction contained 7 bases not matched to a gene. CDR1 and CDR2 from the germline V gene are SNHLY and FYNNEI. CDR3 loop: CASSDDRDSAGNTIYF. In DNA form, the CDR3 reads TGTGCCAGCAGTGATGACCGGGACAGCGCTGGAAACACCATATATTTT. Together with reference TRBV2 and TRBJ1-3, the CDR3 gives the full variable domain: EPEVTQTPSHQVTQMGQEVILRCVPISNHLYFYWYRQILGQKVEFLVSFYNNEISEKSEIFDDQFSVERPDGSNFTLKIRSTKLEDSAMYFCASSDDRDSAGNTIYFGEGSWLTVV.

This clonotype turned up a few times. The rearrangement links TRBV18 to TRBJ2-3; no reliable D call. Germline assignment: CDR1 KGHSH and CDR2 LQKENI. The CDR3 has 13 residues. The ends were cut back, 3 bases at V and 4 bases at J, with 8 bases in the middle. The CDR3 DNA is TGTGCCAGCTCACCTAACGATGCAGATACGCAGTATTTT. As protein: CASSPNDADTQYF.

This clonotype was observed at least ten times. The V call is TRBV28, the J call TRBJ1-5; D is unresolved. This CDR3 spans 13 amino acids. The ends were cut back, 1 base at V and 3 bases at J, with 4 bases in the middle. Germline-derived CDR1 and CDR2 are MDHEN and SYDVKM. Here the CDR3 reads CASSLYPNQPQHF. Written as DNA, the CDR3 is TGTGCCAGCAGTTTATATCCCAATCAGCCCCAGCATTTT.

This clonotype was counted at least ten times. The chain links TRBV3-1 to TRBJ1-1; D not resolved. With 2 bases removed from V and 6 bases from J, the gap between germline ends came to 7 bases. Germline values: CDR1 LGHDT, CDR2 YNNKEL (reference sequence). The CDR3 is made up of 12 amino acids. Here the CDR3 reads CASSQYSAEAFF. The CDR3 nucleotides read TGTGCCAGCAGCCAATACTCGGCTGAAGCTTTCTTT.

In its sample, this clonotype was seen a few times. The chain is built from TRBV20-1 and TRBJ2-1; D gene unclear. Germline V gene lookup returns CDR1 DFQATT and CDR2 SNEGSKA (reference sequence). Trimming cost V 7 bases and J 6 bases, with 10 bases left between them. This CDR3 has 11 amino acids. CDR3 region: CSVFYLNEQFF. The CDR3, as DNA: TGCAGTGTATTCTACCTCAATGAGCAGTTCTTC.

Many counts were recorded for this clonotype. The genes are TRBV24-1 and TRBJ2-3; 9 nucleotides line up with TRBD2. This CDR3 has 17 residues. Trimming cost V 8 bases and J 2 bases; bases outside gene matches: 13. Germline V gene data show CDR1 as KGHDR and CDR2 as SFDVKD. The CDR3 region is CATKGRETSGNTDTQYF. The CDR3 region has the DNA TGTGCCACCAAAGGTAGGGAGACTAGCGGAAACACAGATACGCAGTATTTT.